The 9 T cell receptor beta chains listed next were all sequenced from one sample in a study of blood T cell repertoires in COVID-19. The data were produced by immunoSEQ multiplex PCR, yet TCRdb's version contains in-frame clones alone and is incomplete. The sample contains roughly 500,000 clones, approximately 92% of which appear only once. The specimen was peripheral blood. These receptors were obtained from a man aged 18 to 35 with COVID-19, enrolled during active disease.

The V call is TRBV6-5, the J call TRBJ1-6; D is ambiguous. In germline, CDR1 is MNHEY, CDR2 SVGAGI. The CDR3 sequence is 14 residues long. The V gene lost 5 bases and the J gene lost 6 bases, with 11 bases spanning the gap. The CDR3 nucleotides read TGTGCCAGCAGTCGACTGTATCCTAATTCACCCCTCCACTTT. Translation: CASSRLYPNSPLHF.

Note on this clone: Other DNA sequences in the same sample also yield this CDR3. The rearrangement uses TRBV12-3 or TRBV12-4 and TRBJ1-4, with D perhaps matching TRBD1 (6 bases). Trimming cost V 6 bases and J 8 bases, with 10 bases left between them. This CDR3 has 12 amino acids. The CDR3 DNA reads TGTGCCAGCAGACAGGGCAGCGAAAAACTGTTTTTT. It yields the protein CASRQGSEKLFF.

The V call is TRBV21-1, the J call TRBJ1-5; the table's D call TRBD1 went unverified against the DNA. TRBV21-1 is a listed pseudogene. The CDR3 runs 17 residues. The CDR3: CASSKVRVPGGPKPQHF. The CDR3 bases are TGTGCCAGCAGCAAAGTTAGGGTGCCAGGGGGACCTAAGCCCCAGCATTTT.

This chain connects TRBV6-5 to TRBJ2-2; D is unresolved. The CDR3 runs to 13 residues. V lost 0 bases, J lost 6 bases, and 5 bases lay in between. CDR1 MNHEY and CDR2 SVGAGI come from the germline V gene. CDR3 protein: CASSYSAAGELFF. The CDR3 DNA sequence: TGTGCCAGCAGTTACTCCGCGGCCGGGGAGCTGTTTTTT.

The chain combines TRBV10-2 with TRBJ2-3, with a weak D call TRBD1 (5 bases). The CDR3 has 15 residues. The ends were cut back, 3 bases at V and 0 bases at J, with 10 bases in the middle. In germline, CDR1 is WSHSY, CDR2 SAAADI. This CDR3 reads CASSEYRLSTDTQYF. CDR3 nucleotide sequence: TGCGCCAGCAGTGAATACAGGTTAAGCACAGATACGCAGTATTTT.

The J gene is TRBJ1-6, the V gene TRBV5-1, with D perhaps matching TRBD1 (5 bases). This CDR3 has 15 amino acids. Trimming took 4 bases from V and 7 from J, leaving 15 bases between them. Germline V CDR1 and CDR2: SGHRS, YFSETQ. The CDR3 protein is CASSAKIGGNSPLHF. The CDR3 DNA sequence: TGCGCCAGCAGCGCGAAGATCGGGGGGAATTCACCCCTCCACTTT.

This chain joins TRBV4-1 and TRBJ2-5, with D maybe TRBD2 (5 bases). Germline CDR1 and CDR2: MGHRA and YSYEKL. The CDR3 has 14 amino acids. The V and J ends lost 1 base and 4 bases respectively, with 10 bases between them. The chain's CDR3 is CASSQGRGAETQYF. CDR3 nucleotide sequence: TGCGCCAGCAGCCAAGGACGGGGAGCAGAGACCCAGTACTTC.

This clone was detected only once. This chain's CDR3 is CASSLVPLSGYTDTQYF. CDR3 bases: TGTGCCAGCAGCTTAGTCCCCCTCAGCGGATACACAGATACGCAGTATTTT. This chain uses TRBV11-3 with TRBJ2-3, with TRBD2 as a possible D gene (5 bases). The CDR3 has 17 amino acids. The ends were cut back, 1 base at V and 2 bases at J, with 16 bases in the middle. CDR1 SGHNT and CDR2 YENEEA come from the germline V gene.

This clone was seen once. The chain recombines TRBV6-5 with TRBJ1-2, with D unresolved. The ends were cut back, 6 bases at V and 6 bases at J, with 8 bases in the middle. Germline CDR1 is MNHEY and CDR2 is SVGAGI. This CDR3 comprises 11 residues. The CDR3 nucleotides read TGTGCCAGCAGCGACCGGGATGGCTACACCTTC. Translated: CASSDRDGYTF.